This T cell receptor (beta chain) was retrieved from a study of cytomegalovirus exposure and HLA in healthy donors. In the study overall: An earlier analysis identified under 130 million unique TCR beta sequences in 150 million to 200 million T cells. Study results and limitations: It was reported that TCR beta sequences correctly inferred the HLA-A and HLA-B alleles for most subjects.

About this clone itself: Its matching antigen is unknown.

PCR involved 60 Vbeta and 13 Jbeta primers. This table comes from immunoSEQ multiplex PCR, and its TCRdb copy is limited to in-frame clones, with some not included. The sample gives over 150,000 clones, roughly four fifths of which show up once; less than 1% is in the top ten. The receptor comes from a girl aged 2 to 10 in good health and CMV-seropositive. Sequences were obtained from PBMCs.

The CDR3 region has the DNA TGTGCCTGGAGTCCTCGCAGGGTCGGGACAGATACGCAGTATTTT. The encoded protein is CAWSPRRVGTDTQYF. The chain couples TRBV30 to TRBJ2-3, with D tentatively TRBD1 (5 bases). V was shortened by 2 bases and J by 3 bases, with 15 bases between the two germline ends. The CDR3 spans 15 residues. CDR1 and CDR2 from the germline V gene are GTSNPN and SVGIG (reference sequence).